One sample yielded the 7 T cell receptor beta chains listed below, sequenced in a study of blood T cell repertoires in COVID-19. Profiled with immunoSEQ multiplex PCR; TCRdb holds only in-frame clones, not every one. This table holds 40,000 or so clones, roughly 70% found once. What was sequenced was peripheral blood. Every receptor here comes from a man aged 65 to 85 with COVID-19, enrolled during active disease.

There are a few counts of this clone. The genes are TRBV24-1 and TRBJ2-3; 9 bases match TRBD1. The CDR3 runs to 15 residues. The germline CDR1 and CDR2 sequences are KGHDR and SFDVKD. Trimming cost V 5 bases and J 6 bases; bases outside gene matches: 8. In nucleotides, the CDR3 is TGTGCCACCAGTGTGGACAGGGGTAACCCTGATACGCAGTATTTT. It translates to CATSVDRGNPDTQYF.

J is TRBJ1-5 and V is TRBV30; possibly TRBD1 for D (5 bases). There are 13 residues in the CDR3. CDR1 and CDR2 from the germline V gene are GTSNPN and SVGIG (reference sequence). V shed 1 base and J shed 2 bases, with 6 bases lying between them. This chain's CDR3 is CAWSEQGNQPQHF. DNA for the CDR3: TGTGCCTGGAGTGAACAGGGCAATCAGCCCCAGCATTTT.

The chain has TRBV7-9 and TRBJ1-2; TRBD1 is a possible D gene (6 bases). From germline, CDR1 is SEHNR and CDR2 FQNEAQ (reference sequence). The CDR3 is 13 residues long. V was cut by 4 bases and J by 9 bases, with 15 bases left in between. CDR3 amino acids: CASSSQGLSSYTF. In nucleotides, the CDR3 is TGTGCCAGCAGCTCACAGGGCCTTAGCAGCTACACCTTC.

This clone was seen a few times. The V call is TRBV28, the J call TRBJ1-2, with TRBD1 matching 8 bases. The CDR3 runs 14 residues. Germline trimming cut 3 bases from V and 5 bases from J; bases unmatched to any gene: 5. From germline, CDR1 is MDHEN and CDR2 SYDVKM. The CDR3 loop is CASSFNRGLYGYTF. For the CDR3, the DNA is TGTGCCAGCAGTTTTAACAGGGGGTTGTATGGCTACACCTTC.

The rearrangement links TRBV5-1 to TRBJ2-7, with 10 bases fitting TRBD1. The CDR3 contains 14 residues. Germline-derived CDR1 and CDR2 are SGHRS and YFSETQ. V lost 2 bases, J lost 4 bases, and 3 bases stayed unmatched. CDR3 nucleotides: TGCGCCAGCAGCTTCATGGACAGGGGGTACGAGCAGTACTTC. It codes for CASSFMDRGYEQYF.

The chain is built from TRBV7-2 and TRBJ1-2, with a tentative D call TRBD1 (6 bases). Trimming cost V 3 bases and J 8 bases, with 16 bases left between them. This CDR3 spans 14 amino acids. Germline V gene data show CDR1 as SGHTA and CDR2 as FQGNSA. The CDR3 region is CASSFSLGTTGYTF. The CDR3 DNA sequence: TGTGCCAGCAGCTTCTCCCTCGGGACAACAGGCTACACCTTC.

The CDR3 DNA is TGTGCCACCAGCAGAGGATCCAGGGGGCGCGGAAACGAGCAGTACTTC. Translating gives CATSRGSRGRGNEQYF. V and J are TRBV15 and TRBJ2-7; 8 nucleotides agree with TRBD1. Trimming at V came to 1 base and at J to 5 bases, leaving 10 bases not matched to a gene. Germline CDR1 LNHNV, CDR2 YYDKDF (reference sequence). CDR3 length: 16 residues.